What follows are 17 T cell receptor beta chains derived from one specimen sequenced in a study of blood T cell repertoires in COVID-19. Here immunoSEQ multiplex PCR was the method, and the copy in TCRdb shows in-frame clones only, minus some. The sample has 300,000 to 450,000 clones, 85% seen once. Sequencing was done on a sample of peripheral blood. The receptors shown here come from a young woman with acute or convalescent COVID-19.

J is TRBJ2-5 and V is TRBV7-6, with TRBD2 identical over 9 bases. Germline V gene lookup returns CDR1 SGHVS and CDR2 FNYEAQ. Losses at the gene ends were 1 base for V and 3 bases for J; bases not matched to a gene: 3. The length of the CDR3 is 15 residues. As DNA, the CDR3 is TGTGCCAGCAGCTTAGGAGAGCGGGGGGAAGAGACCCAGTACTTC. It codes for CASSLGERGEETQYF.

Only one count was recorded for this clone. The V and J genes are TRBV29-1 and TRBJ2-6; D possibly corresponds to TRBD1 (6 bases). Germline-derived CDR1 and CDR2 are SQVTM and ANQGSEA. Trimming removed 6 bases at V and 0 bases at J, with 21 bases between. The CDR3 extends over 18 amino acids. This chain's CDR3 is CSVLLQGPNLSGANVLTF. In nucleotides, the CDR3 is TGCAGCGTCCTACTCCAGGGGCCTAACCTCTCTGGGGCCAACGTCCTGACTTTC.

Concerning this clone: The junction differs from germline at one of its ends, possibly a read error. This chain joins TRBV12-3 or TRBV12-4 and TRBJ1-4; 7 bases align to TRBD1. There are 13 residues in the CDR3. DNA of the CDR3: TGTGCCAGCAGTCATTCAGATGCGGGACAGCGGATTTTT. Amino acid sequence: CASSHSDAGQRIF.

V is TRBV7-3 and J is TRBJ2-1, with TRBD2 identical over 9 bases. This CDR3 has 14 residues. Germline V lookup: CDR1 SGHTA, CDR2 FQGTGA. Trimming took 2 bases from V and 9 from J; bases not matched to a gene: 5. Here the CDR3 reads CASSLPGTSSEQFF. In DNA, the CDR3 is TGTGCCAGCAGCTTACCCGGGACTAGCTCTGAGCAGTTCTTC.

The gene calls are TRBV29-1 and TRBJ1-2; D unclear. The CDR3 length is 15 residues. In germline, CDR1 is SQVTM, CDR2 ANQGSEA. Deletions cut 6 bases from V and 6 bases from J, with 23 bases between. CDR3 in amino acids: CSVLRLSRGKDGYTF. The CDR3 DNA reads TGCAGCGTCCTCAGGCTGAGCCGGGGTAAGGATGGCTACACCTTC.

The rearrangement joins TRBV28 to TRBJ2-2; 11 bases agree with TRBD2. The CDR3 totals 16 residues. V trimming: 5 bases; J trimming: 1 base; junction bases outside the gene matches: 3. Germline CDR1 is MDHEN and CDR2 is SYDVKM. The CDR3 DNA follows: TGTGCCAGCAGTAAAACTAGCGGGAGGAACACCGGGGAGCTGTTTTTT. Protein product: CASSKTSGRNTGELFF.

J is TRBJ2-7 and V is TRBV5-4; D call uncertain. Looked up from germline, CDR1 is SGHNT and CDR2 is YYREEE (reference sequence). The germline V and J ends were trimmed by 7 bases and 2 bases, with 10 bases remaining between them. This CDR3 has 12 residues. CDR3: CASSGVTYEQYF. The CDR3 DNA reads TGTGCCAGCTCGGGTGTTACCTACGAGCAGTACTTC.

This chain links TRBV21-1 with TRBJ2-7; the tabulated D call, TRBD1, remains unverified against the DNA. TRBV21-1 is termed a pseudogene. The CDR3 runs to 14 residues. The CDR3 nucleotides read TGTGCCAGCGTGGTTTGGGACAGGGAGAGCGAGCAGTACTTC. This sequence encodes CASVVWDRESEQYF.

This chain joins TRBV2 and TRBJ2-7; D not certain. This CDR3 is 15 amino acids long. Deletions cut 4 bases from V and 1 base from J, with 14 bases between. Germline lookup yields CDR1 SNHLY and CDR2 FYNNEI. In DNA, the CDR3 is TGTGCCAGCAGTGGTGGCGGCGGAACGTCCTACGAGCAGTACTTC. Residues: CASSGGGGTSYEQYF.

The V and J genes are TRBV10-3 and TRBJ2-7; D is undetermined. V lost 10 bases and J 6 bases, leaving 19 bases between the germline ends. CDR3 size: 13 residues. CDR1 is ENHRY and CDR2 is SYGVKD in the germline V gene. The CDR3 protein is CATNSGSWSEQYF. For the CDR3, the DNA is TGTGCCACCAACTCCGGGTCTTGGTCCGAGCAGTACTTC.

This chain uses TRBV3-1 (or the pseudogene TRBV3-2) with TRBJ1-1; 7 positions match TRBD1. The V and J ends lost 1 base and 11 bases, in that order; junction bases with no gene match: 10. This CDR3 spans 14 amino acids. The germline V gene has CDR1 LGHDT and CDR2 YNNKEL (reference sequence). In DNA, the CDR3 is TGTGCCAGCAGCCAAGGCGGCAGGGGGACTGGGGCTTTCTTT. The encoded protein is CASSQGGRGTGAFF.

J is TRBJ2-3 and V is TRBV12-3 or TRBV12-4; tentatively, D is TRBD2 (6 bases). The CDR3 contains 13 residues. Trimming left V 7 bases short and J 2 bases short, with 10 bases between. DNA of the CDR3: TGTGCCAGCAATTGGGACTCCACAGATACGCAGTATTTT. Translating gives CASNWDSTDTQYF.

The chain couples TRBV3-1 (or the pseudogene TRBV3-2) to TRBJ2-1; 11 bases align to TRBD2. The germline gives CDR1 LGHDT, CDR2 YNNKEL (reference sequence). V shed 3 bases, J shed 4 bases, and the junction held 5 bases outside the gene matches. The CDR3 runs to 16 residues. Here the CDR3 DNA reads TGTGCCAGCAGCCAGGGTGGGACTAGCGGATACAATGAGCAGTTCTTC. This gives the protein CASSQGGTSGYNEQFF.

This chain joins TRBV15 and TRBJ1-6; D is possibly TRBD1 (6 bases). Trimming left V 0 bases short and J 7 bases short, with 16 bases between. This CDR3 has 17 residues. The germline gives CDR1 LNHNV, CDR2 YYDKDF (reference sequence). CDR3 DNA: TGTGCCACCAGCAGAGATTGGTCAGGGGTAAGGAATTCACCCCTCCACTTT. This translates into CATSRDWSGVRNSPLHF.

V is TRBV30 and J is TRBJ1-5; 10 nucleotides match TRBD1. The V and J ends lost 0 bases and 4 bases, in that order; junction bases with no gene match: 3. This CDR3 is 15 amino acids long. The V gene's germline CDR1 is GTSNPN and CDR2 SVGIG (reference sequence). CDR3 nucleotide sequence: TGTGCCTGGAGTGTAGGACAGGGGGGGAATCAGCCCCAGCATTTT. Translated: CAWSVGQGGNQPQHF. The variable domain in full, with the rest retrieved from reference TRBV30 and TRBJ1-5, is SQTIHQWPATLVQPVGSPLSLECTVEGTSNPNLYWYRQAAGRGLQLLFYSVGIGQISSEVPQNLSASRPQDRQFILSSKKLLLSDSGFYLCAWSVGQGGNQPQHFGDGTRLSIL.

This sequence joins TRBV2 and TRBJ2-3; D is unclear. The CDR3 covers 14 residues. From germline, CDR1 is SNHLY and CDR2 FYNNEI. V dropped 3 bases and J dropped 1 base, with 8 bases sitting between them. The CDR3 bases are TGTGCCAGCAGTGACTTGGCAGGCACAGATACGCAGTATTTT. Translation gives CASSDLAGTDTQYF.

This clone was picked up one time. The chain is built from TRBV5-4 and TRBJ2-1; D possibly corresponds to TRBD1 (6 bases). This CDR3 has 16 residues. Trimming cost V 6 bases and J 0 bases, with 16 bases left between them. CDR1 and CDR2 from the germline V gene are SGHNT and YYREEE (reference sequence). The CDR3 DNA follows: TGTGCCAGCACCTCGGGGACACCTGGCTCCTACAATGAGCAGTTCTTC. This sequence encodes CASTSGTPGSYNEQFF.